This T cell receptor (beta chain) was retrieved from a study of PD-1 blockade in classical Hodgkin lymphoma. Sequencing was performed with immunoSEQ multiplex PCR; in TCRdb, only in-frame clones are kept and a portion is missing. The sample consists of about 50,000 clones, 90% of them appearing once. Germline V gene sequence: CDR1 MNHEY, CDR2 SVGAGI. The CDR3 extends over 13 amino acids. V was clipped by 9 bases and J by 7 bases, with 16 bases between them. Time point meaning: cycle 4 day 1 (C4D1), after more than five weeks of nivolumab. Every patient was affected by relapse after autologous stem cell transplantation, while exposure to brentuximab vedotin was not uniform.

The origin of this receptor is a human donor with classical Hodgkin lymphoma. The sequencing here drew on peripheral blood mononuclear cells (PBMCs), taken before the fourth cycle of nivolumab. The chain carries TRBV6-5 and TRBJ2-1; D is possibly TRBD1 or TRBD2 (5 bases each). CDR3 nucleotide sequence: TGTGCCAGTAAGGGACGGCTCCATAATGAGCAGTTCTTC. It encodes CASKGRLHNEQFF.